This T cell receptor (beta chain) is drawn from a study of CD8+ T cells in alopecia areata. Sequencing relied on a cDNA template that was reverse transcribed from extracted RNA. This table comes from immunoSEQ multiplex PCR, and its TCRdb copy is limited to in-frame clones, with some not included. The table includes under 130,000 clones, approximately 58% detected once. V lost 4 bases, J lost 1 base, and 10 bases lay in between. This CDR3 has 15 residues. Germline CDR1 SNHLY, CDR2 FYNNEI. This TCR was recovered from a human donor in good health. The chain links TRBV2 to TRBJ2-2; a weak D match, TRBD2 (6 bases). Sequencing used CD4+ T cells sorted from blood. The CDR3 DNA reads as TGTGCCAGCAGTGCGGGGGTAGGGAACACCGGGGAGCTGTTTTTT. Protein: CASSAGVGNTGELFF.